This T cell receptor beta chain was retrieved from a study of blood T cell repertoires in COVID-19. For the study at large: Italy, Spain and the United States were the sources of the convalescent and acute COVID-19 samples. Sources were T cells, B-cell-depleted T cells, or PBMCs; the material itself was cDNA or gDNA.

Per germline, CDR1 WNHNN and CDR2 SYGVQD (reference sequence). This CDR3 has 20 amino acids. Trimming cost V 2 bases and J 1 base; bases outside gene matches: 13. In the authors' methods: Amplifying reference gene primers gave estimates of nucleated cell counts. Clones were sequenced by immunoSEQ multiplex PCR, and TCRdb holds only the in-frame ones, with some missing. That table is the source of V, J and clone size, and D and trimming were worked out from the DNA. Of around 260,000 clones listed, roughly 90% were seen once; the top ten hold approximately 0.94%. This chain uses TRBV10-1 with TRBJ1-5, with 11 bases lining up with TRBD1. The clonotype originates from a woman aged 40 to 55 who had recovered from COVID-19. Sequenced material: peripheral blood. The CDR3: CASSELRKDRGPESNQPQHF. The CDR3, as DNA: TGCGCCAGCAGTGAGCTAAGAAAGGACAGGGGGCCGGAGAGCAATCAGCCCCAGCATTTT.